This TCR beta chain is drawn from a study of T cells expressing NK-cell markers. TCRdb re-called the 5' RACE reads and gives one entry per CDR3 protein, without DNA. The sample has 550,000 to 600,000 distinct CDR3 sequences; the top ten hold 3% to 4.5%. Sequences were obtained from blood T cells: a sorted CD56 or NKG2C T cell subset, CD4+ or CD8+ T cells, or bulk PBMC T cells (not recorded which). The sequence derives from a man aged 18 to 29 in good health.

The CDR3 reads CSASQLVGTYNEQFF. This rearrangement joins TRBV20-1 to TRBJ2-1; TCRdb selects TRBD2, and the lack of DNA leaves this call unchecked. The CDR3 is 15 amino acids. Germline V gives CDR1 DFQATT, CDR2 SNEGSKA (reference sequence).